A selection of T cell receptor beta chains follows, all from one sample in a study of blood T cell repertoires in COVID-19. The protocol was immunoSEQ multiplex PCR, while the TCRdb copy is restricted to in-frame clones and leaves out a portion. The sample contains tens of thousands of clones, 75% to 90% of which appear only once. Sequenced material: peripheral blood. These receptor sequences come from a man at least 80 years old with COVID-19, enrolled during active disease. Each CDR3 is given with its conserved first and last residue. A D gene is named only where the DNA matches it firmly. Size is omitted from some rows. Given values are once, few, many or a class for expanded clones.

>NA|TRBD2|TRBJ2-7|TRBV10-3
TGTGCCATCAGTGAGTCGGGACTAGCGGATACCTACGAGCAGTACTTC
CAISESGLADTYEQYF
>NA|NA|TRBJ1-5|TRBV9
TGTGCCAGCAGCGTAGCACAGAATCAGCCCCAGCATTTT
CASSVAQNQPQHF
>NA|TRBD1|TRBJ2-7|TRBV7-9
TGTGCCAGCAGCTTAGGGACAGGGGTCCACGAGCAGTACTTC
CASSLGTGVHEQYF
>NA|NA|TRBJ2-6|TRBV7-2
TGTGCCAGCAGCTTAGGTGTCCTAGCTGGGGCCAACGTCCTGACTTTC
CASSLGVLAGANVLTF
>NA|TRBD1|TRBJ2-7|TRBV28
TGTGCCAGCATTACAGGGGCCGAGCAGTACTTC
CASITGAEQYF
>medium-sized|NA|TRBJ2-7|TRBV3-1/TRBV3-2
TGTGCCAGCAGCCAAGAACTACCTAGCTACGAGCAGTACTTC
CASSQELPSYEQYF
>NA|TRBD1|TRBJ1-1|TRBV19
TGTGCCAGTCTCGGGACAGGGAACACTGAAGCTTTCTTT
CASLGTGNTEAFF
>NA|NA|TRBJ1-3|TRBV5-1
TGCGCCAGCAGCTTGGCCGGCACAGCACGGACTGGAAACACCATATATTTT
CASSLAGTARTGNTIYF
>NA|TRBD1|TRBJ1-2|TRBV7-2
TGTGCCAGCAGCTTGGACACAGGGGACGGCTACACCTTC
CASSLDTGDGYTF
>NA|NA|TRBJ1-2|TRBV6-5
TGTGCCAGCAGTCCGACAGAGCCCGTCTATGGCTACACCTTC
CASSPTEPVYGYTF
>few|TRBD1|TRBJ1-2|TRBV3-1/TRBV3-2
TGTGCCAGCAGCCAAGCACAGGGGGCGGGTGGCTACACCTTC
CASSQAQGAGGYTF
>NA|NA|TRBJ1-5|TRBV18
TGTGCCAGCTCACCAGGGAGCGGACAGCCCCAGCATTTT
CASSPGSGQPQHF
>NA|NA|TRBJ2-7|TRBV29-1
TGCAGCGTTGGTTTTCCCGGCTACGAGCAGTACTTC
CSVGFPGYEQYF
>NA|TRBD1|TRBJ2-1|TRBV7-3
TGTGCCAGCAGCTCCCCAGGGGGCTATGAGCAGTTCTTC
CASSSPGGYEQFF
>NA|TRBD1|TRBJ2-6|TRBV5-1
TGCGCCAGCAGCCTGAGGCAGGGGGCGGCTGGGGCCAACGTCCTGACTTTC
CASSLRQGAAGANVLTF
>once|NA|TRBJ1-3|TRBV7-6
TGTGCCAGCAGCTTAGGGACAGCCTTCTCTGGAAACACCATATATTTT
CASSLGTAFSGNTIYF
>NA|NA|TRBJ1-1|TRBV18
TGTGCCAGCCTCCAGAGCGGTGAAGCTTTCTTT
CASLQSGEAFF
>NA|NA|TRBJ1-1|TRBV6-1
TGTGCCAGCAGTGGCAGCACCGGGTCACTAAACACTGAAGCTTTCTTT
CASSGSTGSLNTEAFF
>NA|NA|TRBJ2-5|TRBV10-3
TGTGCCATCAGACAAGAACCTCAAGAGACCCAGTACTTC
CAIRQEPQETQYF
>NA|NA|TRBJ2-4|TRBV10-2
TGCGCCAGCAGTGCGGACTCCCCTCGGAACATTCAGTACTTC
CASSADSPRNIQYF